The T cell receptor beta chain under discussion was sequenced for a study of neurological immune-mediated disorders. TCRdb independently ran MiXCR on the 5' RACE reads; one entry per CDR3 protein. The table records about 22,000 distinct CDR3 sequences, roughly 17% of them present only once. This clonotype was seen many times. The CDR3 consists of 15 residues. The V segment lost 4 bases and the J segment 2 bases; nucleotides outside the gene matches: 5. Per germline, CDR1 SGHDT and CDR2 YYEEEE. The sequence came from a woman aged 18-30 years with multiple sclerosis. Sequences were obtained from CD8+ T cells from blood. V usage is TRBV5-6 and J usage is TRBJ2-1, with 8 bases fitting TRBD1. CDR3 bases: TGTGCCAGCAGCATAGGGACAGGTCCCTACAATGAGCAGTTCTTC. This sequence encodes CASSIGTGPYNEQFF.